This T cell receptor beta chain was found in a study of blood T cells in healthy people across ages. PCR was performed a second time for 7 to 11 cycles using a sample-barcoded 5' primer and a J-beta primer mix. TCRdb redid the calling of the 5' RACE reads with MiXCR, one entry per CDR3 protein. Of over 450,000 distinct CDR3 sequences in the sample, approximately 25% were seen once. Germline assignment: CDR1 MNHEY and CDR2 SMNVEV (reference sequence). The CDR3 has 13 amino acids. Peripheral blood from each donor was collected in a volume of 9.5 to 10 milliliters. Study-wide findings and caveats: With age, beta diversity per million T cells declined roughly linearly, significantly by about 37.

This clonotype was detected a few times. The antigen remains unidentified. The sample was also reused in another study, on T cells of mothers and their children. According to that study: Related mother-child pairs showed slightly higher but non-significant overlap than unrelated pairs.

The receptor was isolated from a boy between 10 and 17 years old in good health. The sample comprised blood. The rearrangement uses TRBV27 and TRBJ2-5; the D gene is possibly TRBD1 (5 bases). The J call is in doubt because the DNA end fits TRBJ2-7 better. CDR3: CASSLNQGNEQYF. The CDR3 DNA is TGTGCCAGCAGTTTAAATCAGGGCAACGAGCAGTACTTC.